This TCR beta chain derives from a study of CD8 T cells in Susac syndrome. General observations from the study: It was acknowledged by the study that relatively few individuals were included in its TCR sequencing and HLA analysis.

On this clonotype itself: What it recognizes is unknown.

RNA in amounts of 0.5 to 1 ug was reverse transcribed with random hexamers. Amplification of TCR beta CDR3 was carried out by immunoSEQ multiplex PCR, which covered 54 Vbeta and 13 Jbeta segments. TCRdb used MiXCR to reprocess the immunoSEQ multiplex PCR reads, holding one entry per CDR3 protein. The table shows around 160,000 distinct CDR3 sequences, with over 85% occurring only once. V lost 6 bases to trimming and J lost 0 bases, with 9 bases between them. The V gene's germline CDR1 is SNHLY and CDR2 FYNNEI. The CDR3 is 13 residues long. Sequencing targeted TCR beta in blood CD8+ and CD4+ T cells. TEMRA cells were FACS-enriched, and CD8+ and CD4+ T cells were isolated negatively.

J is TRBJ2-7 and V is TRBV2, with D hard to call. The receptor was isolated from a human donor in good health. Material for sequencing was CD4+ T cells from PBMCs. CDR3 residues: CASRIIYSYEQYF. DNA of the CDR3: TGTGCCAGCAGGATCATTTACTCCTACGAGCAGTACTTC.